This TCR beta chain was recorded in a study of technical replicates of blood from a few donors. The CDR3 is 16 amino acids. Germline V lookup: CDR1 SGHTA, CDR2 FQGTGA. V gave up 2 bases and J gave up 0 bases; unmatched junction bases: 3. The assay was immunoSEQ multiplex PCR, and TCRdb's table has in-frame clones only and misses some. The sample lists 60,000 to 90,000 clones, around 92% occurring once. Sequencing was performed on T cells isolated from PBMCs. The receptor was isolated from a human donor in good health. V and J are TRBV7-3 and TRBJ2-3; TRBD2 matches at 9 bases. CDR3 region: CASSLSSGTSTDTQYF. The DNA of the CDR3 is TGTGCCAGCAGCTTATCTAGCGGGACTAGCACAGATACGCAGTATTTT.